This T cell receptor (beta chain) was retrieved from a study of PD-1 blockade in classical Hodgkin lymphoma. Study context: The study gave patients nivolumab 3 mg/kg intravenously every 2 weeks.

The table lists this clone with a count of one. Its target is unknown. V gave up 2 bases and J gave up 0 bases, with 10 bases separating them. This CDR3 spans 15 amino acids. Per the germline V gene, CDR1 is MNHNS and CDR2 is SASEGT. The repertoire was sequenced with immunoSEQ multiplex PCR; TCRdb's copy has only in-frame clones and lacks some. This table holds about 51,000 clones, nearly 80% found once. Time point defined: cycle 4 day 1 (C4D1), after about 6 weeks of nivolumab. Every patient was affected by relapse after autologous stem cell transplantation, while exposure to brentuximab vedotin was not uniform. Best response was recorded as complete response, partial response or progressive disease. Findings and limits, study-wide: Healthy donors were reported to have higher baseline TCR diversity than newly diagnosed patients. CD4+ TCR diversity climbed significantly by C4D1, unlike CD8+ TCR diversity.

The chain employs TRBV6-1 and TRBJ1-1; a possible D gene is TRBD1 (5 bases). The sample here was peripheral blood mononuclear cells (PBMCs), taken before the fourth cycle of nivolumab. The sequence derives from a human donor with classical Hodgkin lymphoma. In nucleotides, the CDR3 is TGTGCCAGCAGTGAAAGGACAAGAATGAACACTGAAGCTTTCTTT. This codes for CASSERTRMNTEAFF.